This TCR beta chain is drawn from a study of T cell responses to AZD1222 COVID-19 vaccine. For this clone: Antigen: not known.

The germline gives CDR1 LNHNV, CDR2 YYDKDF (reference sequence). CDR3 length equals 13 residues. V shed 0 bases and J shed 6 bases, with 5 bases lying between them. Study conclusions and caveats: Unmutated variant regions are reportedly targeted by nearly half of spike-specific TCRs. Researchers took repertoire samples only after the peak T cell response had come. Seropositive at baseline were only six AZD1222 recipients.

Clones were sequenced by immunoSEQ multiplex PCR, and TCRdb holds only the in-frame ones, with some missing. The sample has approximately 130,000 clones, approximately 90% seen once. The sequencing here drew on peripheral blood, taken 28 days after the second AZD1222 dose. This rearrangement joins TRBV15 to TRBJ1-4; D is unclear. This sequence originates from an adult who received the AZD1222 COVID-19 vaccine. The CDR3 reads CATSRDKYEKLFF. Here the CDR3 DNA reads TGTGCCACCAGCAGAGATAAGTATGAAAAACTGTTTTTT.